The 31 T cell receptor beta chains in this list originate from one sample, sequenced in a study of OX40 agonist ivuxolimab in advanced cancers. Repertoires were generated with immunoSEQ multiplex PCR, while TCRdb's copy carries only in-frame clones and drops some. This sample has tens of thousands of clones, with 80% to 90% found just once. Here the sequenced sample was CD4+ or CD8+ T cells sorted from blood, taken in a trial of the OX40 agonist ivuxolimab. All receptors come from an adult with an advanced solid tumor such as melanoma, head and neck, liver or kidney cancer.

This clone was counted between two and nine times. The chain is built from TRBV9 and TRBJ2-7; TRBD2 aligns across 7 bases. The CDR3 consists of 16 residues. Germline V gene lookup returns CDR1 SGDLS and CDR2 YYNGEE. Germline trimming cut 0 bases from V and 0 bases from J; bases unmatched to any gene: 6. In DNA form, the CDR3 reads TGTGCCAGCAGCGTAGACGGGGGAGGGGTCTCCTACGAGCAGTACTTC. The encoded protein is CASSVDGGGVSYEQYF.

This chain uses TRBV10-3 with TRBJ2-3; D may be TRBD2 (5 bases). Germline V gene lookup returns CDR1 ENHRY and CDR2 SYGVKD. Trimming shortened V by 4 bases and J by 2 bases, and 13 bases separated the two germline ends. The CDR3 extends over 15 amino acids. For the CDR3, the DNA is TGTGCCATCAGTGGGTTAGAGGGTATCACAGATACGCAGTATTTT. As protein: CAISGLEGITDTQYF.

V and J are TRBV30 and TRBJ1-5, with D possibly being TRBD1 (5 bases). Trimming took off 2 bases at V and 5 bases at J, with 13 bases between the two ends. This CDR3 spans 14 amino acids. Germline V CDR1 and CDR2: GTSNPN, SVGIG (reference sequence). The CDR3 is CAWSITGVDQPQHF. As DNA, the CDR3 is TGTGCCTGGAGTATTACGGGGGTAGATCAGCCCCAGCATTTT.

Worth noting for this clone: Other nucleotide sequences from this sample produce the same CDR3. This sequence joins TRBV11-2 and TRBJ2-7, with 8 bases that match TRBD1. Per the germline V gene, CDR1 is SGHAT and CDR2 is FQNNGV. This CDR3 is 14 amino acids long. V dropped 3 bases and J dropped 0; count of bases not matched to a gene: 1. The CDR3 is CASSFGTGSYEQYF. The CDR3, as DNA: TGTGCCAGCAGCTTTGGGACAGGCTCCTACGAGCAGTACTTC.

This clone showed up just once. The V and J genes are TRBV28 and TRBJ2-2; D might be TRBD1 or TRBD2, each matching 5 bases. The CDR3 length is 15 residues. Germline V gene data show CDR1 as MDHEN and CDR2 as SYDVKM. V was clipped by 5 bases and J by 4 bases, with 14 bases between them. CDR3 residues: CASSLVGGGTGELFF. DNA for the CDR3: TGTGCCAGCAGTCTTGTTGGGGGTGGCACCGGGGAGCTGTTTTTT.

This chain connects TRBV6-6 to TRBJ2-7, with 7 bases identical to TRBD1. Germline V gives CDR1 MNHNY, CDR2 SVGAGI (reference sequence). CDR3 length equals 16 residues. J gave up 5 bases and V 6 bases, and 16 bases lay outside the gene matches. The CDR3 region has the DNA TGTGCCAGCAGATTACCCCCGGAGACAGGGTTCCACGAGCAGTACTTC. As protein: CASRLPPETGFHEQYF.

This rearrangement joins TRBV13 to TRBJ2-7; D might be TRBD1 or TRBD2, each matching 6 bases. This CDR3 contains 13 residues. V was clipped by 6 bases and J by 7 bases, with 16 bases between them. Germline V lookup: CDR1 PRHDT, CDR2 FYEKMQ (reference sequence). CDR3 nucleotide sequence: TGTGCCAGCAGTCCCGGGGGCTCGATAGAGCAGTACTTC. Its protein is CASSPGGSIEQYF. Full variable domain (missing parts from reference TRBV13 and TRBJ2-7): AAGVIQSPRHLIKEKRETATLKCYPIPRHDTVYWYQQGPGQDPQFLISFYEKMQSDKGSIPDRFSAQQFSDYHSELNMSSLELGDSALYFCASSPGGSIEQYFGPGTRLTVT.

J is TRBJ1-3 and V is TRBV30, with D perhaps matching TRBD1 (5 bases). The CDR3 is 14 amino acids. Germline V gives CDR1 GTSNPN, CDR2 SVGIG (reference sequence). With 1 base removed from V and 3 bases from J, the gap between germline ends came to 10 bases. CDR3 region: CAWSGRVLGNTIYF. The CDR3 bases are TGTGCCTGGAGTGGCAGGGTCCTTGGAAACACCATATATTTT. Full variable domain (outside the CDR3, taken from reference TRBV30 and TRBJ1-3): SQTIHQWPATLVQPVGSPLSLECTVEGTSNPNLYWYRQAAGRGLQLLFYSVGIGQISSEVPQNLSASRPQDRQFILSSKKLLLSDSGFYLCAWSGRVLGNTIYFGEGSWLTVV.

The rearrangement links TRBV7-9 to TRBJ1-2; 7 bases map to TRBD1. Losses at the gene ends were 5 bases for V and 0 bases for J; bases not matched to a gene: 9. This CDR3 spans 16 amino acids. Germline lookup yields CDR1 SEHNR and CDR2 FQNEAQ (reference sequence). The CDR3 nucleotides read TGTGCCAGCAGCCCTCCAACAGGGGCCTCTAACTATGGCTACACCTTC. It encodes CASSPPTGASNYGYTF.

The chain employs TRBV4-3 and TRBJ1-2; D is undetermined. With 4 bases removed from V and 0 bases from J, the gap between germline ends came to 18 bases. CDR1 is LGHNA, CDR2 YSLEER, per germline. This CDR3 region has 17 residues. This CDR3 is CASSPHSQQPANYGYTF. DNA of the CDR3: TGCGCCAGCAGCCCGCATTCCCAGCAACCGGCTAACTATGGCTACACCTTC.

V is TRBV7-8 and J is TRBJ1-1; D is unresolved. From germline, CDR1 is SGHVS and CDR2 FQNEAQ. The CDR3 is 14 residues long. V lost 5 bases to trimming and J lost 4 bases, with 14 bases between them. CDR3 sequence (DNA): TGTGCCAGCAGCCCCTTGGGCTGGGGCACTGAAGCTTTCTTT. Translating it yields CASSPLGWGTEAFF.

The chain is built from TRBV28 and TRBJ2-7; D unresolved. Trimming shortened V by 5 bases and J by 4 bases, and 12 bases separated the two germline ends. The CDR3 is 13 residues long. Germline loops: CDR1 MDHEN, CDR2 SYDVKM. The CDR3 DNA follows: TGTGCCAGCAGTCCCCCAAGGGATTACGAGCAGTACTTC. It yields the protein CASSPPRDYEQYF.

This sequence joins TRBV5-8 and TRBJ1-2; no definite D call. CDR3 size: 16 residues. The V gene's germline CDR1 is SGHTS and CDR2 YDEGEE. Trimming took off 1 base at V and 4 bases at J, with 17 bases between the two ends. CDR3 bases: TGTGCCAGCAGCTTGAAAAGGGTGGTAGGCTTCTATGGCTACACCTTC. Protein sequence: CASSLKRVVGFYGYTF.

The V and J genes are TRBV30 and TRBJ2-1, with TRBD2 identical over 13 bases. Germline trimming cut 0 bases from V and 9 bases from J; bases unmatched to any gene: 5. Germline V CDR1 and CDR2: GTSNPN, SVGIG (reference sequence). The CDR3 totals 15 residues. The chain's CDR3 is CAWSVLAGGRSEQFF. CDR3 sequence (DNA): TGTGCCTGGAGTGTACTAGCGGGAGGGCGGAGTGAGCAGTTCTTC.

The V gene is TRBV7-9, the J gene TRBJ2-1; TRBD2 matches at 12 bases. CDR3 length: 15 amino acids. Germline V gene sequence: CDR1 SEHNR, CDR2 FQNEAQ (reference sequence). V was pared by 5 bases and J by 7 bases, with 6 bases of the junction left unmatched. CDR3: CASSPTSGGVNEQFF. The CDR3 nucleotides are TGTGCCAGCAGCCCGACTAGCGGGGGAGTGAATGAGCAGTTCTTC.

This chain links TRBV27 with TRBJ1-2; no reliable D call. The germline V gene has CDR1 MNHEY and CDR2 SMNVEV (reference sequence). Trimming removed 1 base at V and 7 bases at J, with 10 bases between. The CDR3 length is 13 residues. In DNA, the CDR3 is TGTGCCAGCAGTTTATTATCGGGATCTGGCTACACCTTC. This encodes CASSLLSGSGYTF.

This chain joins TRBV27 and TRBJ2-3; 10 bases agree with TRBD1. CDR3 length equals 14 residues. V dropped 4 bases and J dropped 7; count of bases not matched to a gene: 5. The germline V gene encodes CDR1 MNHEY and CDR2 SMNVEV (reference sequence). CDR3 in DNA: TGTGCCAGCAGTTGGGGACAGGGGTCAAATACGCAGTATTTT. It yields the protein CASSWGQGSNTQYF.

The chain links TRBV4-1 to TRBJ2-7; the match to TRBD1 covers 8 bases. Trimming cost V 2 bases and J 2 bases; bases outside gene matches: 8. This CDR3 is built from 16 residues. Germline V gives CDR1 MGHRA, CDR2 YSYEKL. The CDR3 sequence is CASSQLLTGAAYEQYF. The CDR3 bases are TGCGCCAGCAGCCAACTCCTGACAGGGGCTGCCTACGAGCAGTACTTC.

This clone was seen a few times. The chain uses TRBV27 and TRBJ2-7; possibly TRBD2 for D (6 bases). Germline-derived CDR1 and CDR2 are MNHEY and SMNVEV (reference sequence). The CDR3 has 16 residues. The germline V and J ends were trimmed by 5 bases and 4 bases, with 21 bases remaining between them. The CDR3 region has the DNA TGTGCCAGCAGTCAAGCAGGAGGGAATCGTCAGTACGAGCAGTACTTC. This sequence encodes CASSQAGGNRQYEQYF.

J is TRBJ1-2 and V is TRBV4-1; perhaps TRBD1 as D (6 bases). Germline V gene lookup returns CDR1 MGHRA and CDR2 YSYEKL. There are 14 residues in the CDR3. Trimming took 8 bases from V and 3 from J, leaving 16 bases between them. This chain's CDR3 is CASSERGRDYGYTF. In nucleotides, the CDR3 is TGCGCCAGCTCCGAGCGGGGGCGCGACTATGGCTACACCTTC.

The chain employs TRBV6-5 and TRBJ1-1; D is undetermined. V lost 8 bases and J 1 base, leaving 11 bases between the germline ends. Germline V CDR1 and CDR2: MNHEY, SVGAGI. This CDR3 has 13 amino acids. CDR3 nucleotide sequence: TGTGCCAGCGGGCTCACACCGAACACTGAAGCTTTCTTT. Translated: CASGLTPNTEAFF.

This sequence joins TRBV6-5 and TRBJ2-5; 9 bases agree with TRBD1. J gave up 5 bases and V 5 bases, and 6 bases lay outside the gene matches. CDR1 is MNHEY, CDR2 SVGAGI, per germline. The CDR3 has 14 amino acids. CDR3 amino acids: CASSPTGGRETQYF. The CDR3 DNA reads TGTGCCAGCAGTCCCACAGGGGGCCGGGAGACCCAGTACTTC.

The chain employs TRBV6-5 and TRBJ2-3, with D tentatively TRBD1 or TRBD2 (5 bases each). Germline V gene data show CDR1 as MNHEY and CDR2 as SVGAGI. V was pared by 6 bases and J by 12 bases, with 16 bases between. There are 12 residues in the CDR3. The chain's CDR3 is CASSQQGTGQYF. The CDR3 nucleotides read TGTGCCAGCAGCCAACAAGGGACCGGCCAGTATTTT.

The chain carries TRBV4-1 and TRBJ2-5, with a weak D call TRBD1 (5 bases). CDR1 MGHRA and CDR2 YSYEKL come from the germline V gene. V was clipped by 4 bases and J by 0 bases, with 9 bases between them. The CDR3 totals 14 residues. Written as DNA, the CDR3 is TGCGCCAGCAGCCCAGGACAAGACCAAGAGACCCAGTACTTC. Translation: CASSPGQDQETQYF.

This chain connects TRBV6-5 to TRBJ1-2; TRBD1 is a possible D gene (6 bases). The ends were cut back, 6 bases at V and 0 bases at J, with 14 bases in the middle. CDR3 length equals 15 residues. Germline V gives CDR1 MNHEY, CDR2 SVGAGI. The CDR3: CASRGGGGPNYGYTF. DNA of the CDR3: TGTGCCAGCAGGGGAGGGGGGGGACCTAACTATGGCTACACCTTC.

About this clone: Sequence at one end of the junction differs from germline and may be a read error. The chain links TRBV7-7 to TRBJ2-1; either TRBD1 or TRBD2 may supply D (6 bases each). There are 16 residues in the CDR3. Germline V lookup: CDR1 SSHAT, CDR2 FNYEAQ (reference sequence). In DNA, the CDR3 is TGTGCTAGCAGCTGGGGGGTCGAACAGGGATCGGATGAGCAGTTCTTC. Amino acid sequence: CASSWGVEQGSDEQFF.

The gene calls are TRBV19 and TRBJ1-5; 9 bases fit TRBD1. CDR1 is LNHDA and CDR2 is SQIVND in the germline V gene (reference sequence). V was pared by 9 bases and J by 1 base, with 7 bases of the junction left unmatched. The CDR3 spans 15 residues. CDR3 coding DNA: TGTGCCAGCTGCACAGGGGGCAGAAGCAATCAGCCCCAGCATTTT. Encoded protein: CASCTGGRSNQPQHF.

The V call is TRBV18, the J call TRBJ2-2; D not resolved. The germline V gene has CDR1 KGHSH and CDR2 LQKENI. The CDR3 contains 13 residues. V lost 2 bases, J lost 6 bases, and 7 bases lay in between. This chain's CDR3 is CASSPGVAGELFF. Here the CDR3 DNA reads TGTGCCAGCTCACCAGGGGTGGCCGGGGAGCTGTTTTTT.

The chain links TRBV5-4 to TRBJ2-5; D unclear. Germline V CDR1 and CDR2: SGHNT, YYREEE (reference sequence). Trimming pared 7 bases from V and 2 bases from J, leaving 12 bases between. The CDR3 has 13 amino acids. The CDR3 spells CASREAQQETQYF. The DNA of the CDR3 is TGTGCCAGCCGAGAAGCCCAACAAGAGACCCAGTACTTC.

In its sample, this clone was seen once. This sequence joins TRBV18 and TRBJ2-2; D might be TRBD1 or TRBD2, each matching 5 bases. Germline loops: CDR1 KGHSH, CDR2 LQKENI. V was trimmed by 3 bases and J by 3 bases, leaving 8 bases between them. CDR3 length: 14 amino acids. The CDR3 DNA reads as TGTGCCAGCTCACCGGGGGATTACACCGGGGAGCTGTTTTTT. It specifies CASSPGDYTGELFF.

V and J are TRBV28 and TRBJ1-1; 7 bases match TRBD1. V trimming: 5 bases; J trimming: 4 bases; junction bases outside the gene matches: 7. Looked up from germline, CDR1 is MDHEN and CDR2 is SYDVKM. This CDR3 comprises 14 residues. The CDR3 is CASSLQGGFTEAFF. The DNA for the CDR3 is TGTGCCAGCAGTCTCCAGGGGGGTTTCACTGAAGCTTTCTTT.